The clone carrying this T cell receptor (beta chain) was detected a few times. What it recognizes is unknown. This specimen belongs to a study of T cells in Graves' hyperthyroidism and ophthalmopathy. Study findings and constraints: Most thyroid clonotypes with frequency above 0.001 were detected in blood.

The CDR3 regions of TCR beta were amplified from RNA transcripts. RT-PCR in the first round (using the HTBI primer set) targeted the TCR CDR3. TCRdb fed the multiplex PCR reads into MiXCR, producing one record per CDR3 protein. There are about 200,000 distinct CDR3 sequences in the sample; roughly 17% occur only once, and approximately 56% lies in the top ten. Germline-derived CDR1 and CDR2 are SGHTA and FQGTGA. The CDR3 is 13 amino acids. Trimming removed 5 bases from V and 15 bases from J, with 20 bases in between. Recently diagnosed hyperthyroidism of less than 2 months' duration affected patients aged 18 to 65. The diagnoses drew upon clinical symptoms, serum thyroxine and TRAb, thyroid ultrasound and orbital computed tomography. The PBMCs had their origin in about 9.7 ml of fresh peripheral blood.

The chain employs TRBV7-3 and TRBJ2-1; D is possibly TRBD2 (5 bases). The TCR sequence derives from a woman aged 50 to 60 with Graves' hyperthyroidism. The material sequenced was blood. Written as DNA, the CDR3 is TGTGCCAGCAGCGCCCCACTAGAGAAGGGTGTGTTCTTC. Protein product: CASSAPLEKGVFF.